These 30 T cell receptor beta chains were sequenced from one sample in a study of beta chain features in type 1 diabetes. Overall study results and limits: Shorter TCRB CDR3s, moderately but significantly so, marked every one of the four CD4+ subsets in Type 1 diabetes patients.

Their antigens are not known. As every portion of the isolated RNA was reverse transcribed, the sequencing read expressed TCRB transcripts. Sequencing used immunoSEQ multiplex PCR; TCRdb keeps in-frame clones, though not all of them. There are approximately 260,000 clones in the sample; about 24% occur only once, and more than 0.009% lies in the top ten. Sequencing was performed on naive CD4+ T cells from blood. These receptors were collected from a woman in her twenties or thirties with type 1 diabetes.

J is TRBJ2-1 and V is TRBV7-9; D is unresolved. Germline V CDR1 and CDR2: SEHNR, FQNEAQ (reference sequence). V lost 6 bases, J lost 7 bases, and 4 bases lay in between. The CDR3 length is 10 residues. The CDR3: CASRQNEQFF. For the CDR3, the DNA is TGTGCCAGCAGGCAGAATGAGCAGTTCTTC.

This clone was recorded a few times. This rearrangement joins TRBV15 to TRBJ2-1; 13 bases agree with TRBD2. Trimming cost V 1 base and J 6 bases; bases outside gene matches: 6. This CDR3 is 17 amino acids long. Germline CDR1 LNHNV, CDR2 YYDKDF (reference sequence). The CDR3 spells CATSRVITSGRANEQFF. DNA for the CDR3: TGTGCCACCAGCAGAGTAATCACTAGCGGGAGGGCCAATGAGCAGTTCTTC.

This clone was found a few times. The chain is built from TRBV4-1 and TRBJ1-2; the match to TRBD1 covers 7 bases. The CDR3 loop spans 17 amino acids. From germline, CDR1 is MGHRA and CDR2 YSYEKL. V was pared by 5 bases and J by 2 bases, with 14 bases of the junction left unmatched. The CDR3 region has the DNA TGCGCCAGCAGCGGACGACAGGGAGAGGGGTTCAACTATGGCTACACCTTC. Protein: CASSGRQGEGFNYGYTF.

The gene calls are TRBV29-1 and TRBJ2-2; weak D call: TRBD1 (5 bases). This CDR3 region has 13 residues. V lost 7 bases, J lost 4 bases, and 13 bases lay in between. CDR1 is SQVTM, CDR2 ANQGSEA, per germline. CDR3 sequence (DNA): TGCAGCGCCGACAGAGCCTTCACCGGGGAGCTGTTTTTT. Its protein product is CSADRAFTGELFF.

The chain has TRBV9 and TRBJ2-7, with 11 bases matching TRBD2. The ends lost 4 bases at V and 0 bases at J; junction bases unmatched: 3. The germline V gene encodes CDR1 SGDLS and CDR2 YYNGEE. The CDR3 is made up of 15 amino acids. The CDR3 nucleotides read TGTGCCAGCAGCCCCCTAGCGGGAGGCTCCTACGAGCAGTACTTC. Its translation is CASSPLAGGSYEQYF.

In DNA, the CDR3 is TGTGCCAGCAGCTCGGGGGGGACAGGGATTCAGTACTTC. This encodes CASSSGGTGIQYF. The V and J genes are TRBV11-2 and TRBJ2-4, with D tentatively TRBD1 (9 bases). The CDR3 extends over 13 amino acids. Trimming left V 4 bases short and J 10 bases short, with 14 bases between. Germline V gene sequence: CDR1 SGHAT, CDR2 FQNNGV.

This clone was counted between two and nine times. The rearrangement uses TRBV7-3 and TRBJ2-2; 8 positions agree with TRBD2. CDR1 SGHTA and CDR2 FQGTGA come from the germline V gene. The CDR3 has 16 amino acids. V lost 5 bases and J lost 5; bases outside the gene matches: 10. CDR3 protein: CASSVREGPRTGELFF. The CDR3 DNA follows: TGTGCCAGCAGCGTACGGGAGGGCCCGAGGACCGGGGAGCTGTTTTTT.

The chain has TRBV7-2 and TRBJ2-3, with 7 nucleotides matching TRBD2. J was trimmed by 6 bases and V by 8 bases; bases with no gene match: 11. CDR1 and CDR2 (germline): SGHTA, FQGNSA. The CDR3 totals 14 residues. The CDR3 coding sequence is TGTGCCAGCTGGGAGGGAGGGCCACGGGATACGCAGTATTTT. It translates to CASWEGGPRDTQYF.

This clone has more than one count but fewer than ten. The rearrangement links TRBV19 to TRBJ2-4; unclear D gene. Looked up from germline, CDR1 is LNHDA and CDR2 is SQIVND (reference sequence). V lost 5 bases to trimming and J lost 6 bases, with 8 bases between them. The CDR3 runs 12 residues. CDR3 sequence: CASSEQINIQYF. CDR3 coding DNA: TGTGCCAGTAGTGAACAGATAAACATTCAGTACTTC.

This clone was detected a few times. The CDR3 coding sequence is TGTGCCAGCAGCCCCGGCAGCACGATAGCACACACCGGGGAGCTGTTTTTT. Amino acid sequence: CASSPGSTIAHTGELFF. The chain links TRBV9 to TRBJ2-2; D unclear. Trimming stripped 4 bases from V and 3 bases from J, with 19 bases between. CDR1 is SGDLS and CDR2 is YYNGEE in the germline V gene. The CDR3 covers 17 residues.

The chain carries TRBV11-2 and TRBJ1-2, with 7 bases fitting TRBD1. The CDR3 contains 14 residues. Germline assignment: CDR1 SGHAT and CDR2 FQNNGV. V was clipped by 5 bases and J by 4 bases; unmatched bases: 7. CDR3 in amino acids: CASSRDSPIYGYTF. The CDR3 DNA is TGTGCCAGCAGCCGGGACAGCCCCATCTATGGCTACACCTTC.

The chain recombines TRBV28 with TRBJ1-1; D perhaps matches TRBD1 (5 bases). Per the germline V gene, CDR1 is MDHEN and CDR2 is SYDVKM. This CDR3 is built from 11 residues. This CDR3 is CLSGANTEAFF. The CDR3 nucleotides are TGTTTAAGTGGGGCGAACACTGAAGCTTTCTTT.

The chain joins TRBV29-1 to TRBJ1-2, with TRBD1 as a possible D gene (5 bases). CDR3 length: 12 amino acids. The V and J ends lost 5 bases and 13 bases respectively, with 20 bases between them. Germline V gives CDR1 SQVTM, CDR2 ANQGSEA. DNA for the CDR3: TGCAGCGTTAAGGGGCGGTTTGGGCATTGCACCTTC. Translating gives CSVKGRFGHCTF.

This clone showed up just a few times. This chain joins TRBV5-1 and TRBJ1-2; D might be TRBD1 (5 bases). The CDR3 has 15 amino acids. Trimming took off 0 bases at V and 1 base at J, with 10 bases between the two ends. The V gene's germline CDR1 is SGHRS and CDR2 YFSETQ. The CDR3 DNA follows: TGCGCCAGCAGCTTGGGGCAGGGCGGTAACTATGGCTACACCTTC. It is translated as CASSLGQGGNYGYTF.

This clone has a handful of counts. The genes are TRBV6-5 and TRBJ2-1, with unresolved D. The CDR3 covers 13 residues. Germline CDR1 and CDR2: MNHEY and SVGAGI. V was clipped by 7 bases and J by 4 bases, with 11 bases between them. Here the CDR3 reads CASISTVYNEQFF. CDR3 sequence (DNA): TGTGCCAGCATTTCTACTGTGTACAATGAGCAGTTCTTC.

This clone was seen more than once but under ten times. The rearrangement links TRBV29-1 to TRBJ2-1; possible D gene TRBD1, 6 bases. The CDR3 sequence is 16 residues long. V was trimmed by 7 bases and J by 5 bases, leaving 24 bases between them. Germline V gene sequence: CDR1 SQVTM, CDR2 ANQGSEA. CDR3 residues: CSASRPTGKGDNEQFF. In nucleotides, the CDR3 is TGCAGCGCATCCAGACCTACAGGGAAGGGGGACAATGAGCAGTTCTTC.

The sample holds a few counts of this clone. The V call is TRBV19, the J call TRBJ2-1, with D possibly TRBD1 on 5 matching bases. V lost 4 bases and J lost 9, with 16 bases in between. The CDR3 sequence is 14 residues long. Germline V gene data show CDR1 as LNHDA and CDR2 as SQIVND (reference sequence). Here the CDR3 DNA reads TGTGCCAGTAGTACCCAGGGAAGGCCGATTGAGCAGTTCTTC. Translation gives CASSTQGRPIEQFF.

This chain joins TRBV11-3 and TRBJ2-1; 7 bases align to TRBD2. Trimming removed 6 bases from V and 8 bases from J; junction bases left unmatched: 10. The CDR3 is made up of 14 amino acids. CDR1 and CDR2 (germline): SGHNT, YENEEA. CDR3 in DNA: TGTGCCAGCAGGTTGGCGGGAGTTACGGATGAGCAGTTCTTC. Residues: CASRLAGVTDEQFF.

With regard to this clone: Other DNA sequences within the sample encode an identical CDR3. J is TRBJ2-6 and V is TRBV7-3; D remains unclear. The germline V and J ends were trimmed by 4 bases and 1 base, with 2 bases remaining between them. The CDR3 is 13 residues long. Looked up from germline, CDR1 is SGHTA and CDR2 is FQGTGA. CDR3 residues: CASSSSGANVLTF. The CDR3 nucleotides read TGTGCCAGCAGCTCATCTGGGGCCAACGTCCTGACTTTC.

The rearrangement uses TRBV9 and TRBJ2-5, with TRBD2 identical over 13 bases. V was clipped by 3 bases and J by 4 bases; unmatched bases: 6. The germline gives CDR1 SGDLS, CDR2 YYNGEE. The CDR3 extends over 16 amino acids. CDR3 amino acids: CASSARLAGGGETQYF. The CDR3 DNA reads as TGTGCCAGCAGCGCACGACTAGCGGGAGGTGGAGAGACCCAGTACTTC.

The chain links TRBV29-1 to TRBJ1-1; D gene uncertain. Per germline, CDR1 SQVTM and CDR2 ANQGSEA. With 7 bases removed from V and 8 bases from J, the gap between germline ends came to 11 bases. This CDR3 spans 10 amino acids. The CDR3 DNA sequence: TGCAGCGCCACTAGGTTAGAAGCTTTCTTT. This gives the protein CSATRLEAFF.

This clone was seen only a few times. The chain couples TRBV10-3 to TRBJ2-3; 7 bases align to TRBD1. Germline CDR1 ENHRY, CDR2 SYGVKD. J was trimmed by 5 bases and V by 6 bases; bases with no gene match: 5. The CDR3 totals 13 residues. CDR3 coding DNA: TGTGCCATCAGCGGGACAGTGGGAGATACGCAGTATTTT. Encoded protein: CAISGTVGDTQYF.

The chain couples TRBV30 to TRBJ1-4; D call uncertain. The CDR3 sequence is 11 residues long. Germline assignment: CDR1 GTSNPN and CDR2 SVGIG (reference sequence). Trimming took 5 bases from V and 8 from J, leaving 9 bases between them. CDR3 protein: CAWGPEEKLFF. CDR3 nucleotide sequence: TGTGCCTGGGGCCCGGAGGAAAAACTGTTTTTT.

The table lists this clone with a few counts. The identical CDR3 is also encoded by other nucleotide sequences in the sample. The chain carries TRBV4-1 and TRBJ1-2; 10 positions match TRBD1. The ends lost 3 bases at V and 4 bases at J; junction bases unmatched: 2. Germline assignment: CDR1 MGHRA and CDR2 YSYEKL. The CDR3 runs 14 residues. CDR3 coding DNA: TGCGCCAGCAGCCAGGGACAGGGGAGCTATGGCTACACCTTC. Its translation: CASSQGQGSYGYTF.

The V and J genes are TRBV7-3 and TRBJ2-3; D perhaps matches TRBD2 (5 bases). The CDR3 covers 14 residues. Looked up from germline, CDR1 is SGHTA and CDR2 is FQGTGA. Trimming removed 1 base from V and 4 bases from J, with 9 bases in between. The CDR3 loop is CASSLIGSADTQYF. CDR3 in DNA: TGTGCCAGCAGCTTAATTGGGAGCGCAGATACGCAGTATTTT. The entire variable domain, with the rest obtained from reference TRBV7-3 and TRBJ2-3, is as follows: GAGVSQTPSNKVTEKGKYVELRCDPISGHTALYWYRQSLGQGPEFLIYFQGTGAADDSGLPNDRFFAVRPEGSVSTLKIQRTERGDSAVYLCASSLIGSADTQYFGPGTRLTVL.

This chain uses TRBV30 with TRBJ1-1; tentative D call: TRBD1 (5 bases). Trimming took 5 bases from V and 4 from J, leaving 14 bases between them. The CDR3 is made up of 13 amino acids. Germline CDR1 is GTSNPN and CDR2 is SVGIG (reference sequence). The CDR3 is CAWDQGYGTEAFF. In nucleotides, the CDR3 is TGTGCCTGGGACCAGGGATACGGCACTGAAGCTTTCTTT.

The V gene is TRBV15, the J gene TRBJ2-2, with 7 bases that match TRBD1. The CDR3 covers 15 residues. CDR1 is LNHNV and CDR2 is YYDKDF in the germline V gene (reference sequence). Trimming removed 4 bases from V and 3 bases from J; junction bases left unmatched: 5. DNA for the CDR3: TGTGCCACCAGCACCGGGACAGCCTACACCGGGGAGCTGTTTTTT. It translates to CATSTGTAYTGELFF.

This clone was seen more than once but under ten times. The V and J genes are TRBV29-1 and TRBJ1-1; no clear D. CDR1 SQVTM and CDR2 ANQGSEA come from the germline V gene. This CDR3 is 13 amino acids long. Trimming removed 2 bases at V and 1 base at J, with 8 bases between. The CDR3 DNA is TGCAGCGTTGAAATATCCGGGAACACTGAAGCTTTCTTT. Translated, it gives CSVEISGNTEAFF.

The CDR3 sequence: CASSADSYYGYTF. The CDR3 DNA is TGCGCCAGCAGCGCGGACAGTTACTATGGCTACACCTTC. The chain links TRBV5-1 to TRBJ1-2; maybe TRBD1 (6 bases). The length of the CDR3 is 13 residues. The V gene lost 4 bases and the J gene lost 3 bases, with 10 bases spanning the gap. Per germline, CDR1 SGHRS and CDR2 YFSETQ.

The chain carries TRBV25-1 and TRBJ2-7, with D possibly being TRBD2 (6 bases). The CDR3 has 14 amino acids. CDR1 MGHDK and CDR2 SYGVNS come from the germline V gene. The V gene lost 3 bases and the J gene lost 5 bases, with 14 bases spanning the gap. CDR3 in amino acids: CASSDPTGGDEQYF. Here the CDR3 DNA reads TGTGCCAGCAGTGATCCTACAGGCGGGGACGAGCAGTACTTC.